The 30 T cell receptor beta chains in this list originate from one sample, sequenced in a study of blood T cell repertoires in COVID-19 (dated by TCRdb to 2019 to 2021). Library method: the immunoSEQ multiplex PCR assay. TCRdb stores this immuneACCESS table with in-frame sequences only. Part of the clones is absent; in the studies checked, under half of the shortfall reflects unresolved V genes, and no reason is known for the rest. The sample data list about 220,000 clones, and approximately 80% of these were observed just once. The leading ten clones occupy around 13% of the sample. Sequenced sample: peripheral blood. The receptors were sampled from a human donor in a cohort sampled during active COVID-19.

This sequence joins TRBV15 and TRBJ2-7, with TRBD2 as a possible D gene (6 bases). V lost 5 bases and J lost 2, with 13 bases in between. This CDR3 is built from 14 residues. Germline loops: CDR1 LNHNV, CDR2 YYDKDF (reference sequence). The CDR3 region is CATSRGTGAYEQYF. CDR3 DNA sequence: TGTGCCACCAGCCGTGGGACGGGGGCCTACGAGCAGTACTTC.

V and J are TRBV7-8 and TRBJ2-1, with 8 bases lining up with TRBD2. The CDR3 covers 16 residues. The trim removed 1 base at V and 7 bases at J, leaving 9 bases unmatched. The germline V gene has CDR1 SGHVS and CDR2 FQNEAQ. The CDR3 DNA is TGTGCCAGCAGCTTAGTGGGGGTAGCGGGAACTAATGAGCAGTTCTTC. This gives the protein CASSLVGVAGTNEQFF.

The chain is built from TRBV29-1 and TRBJ2-1; D gene unclear. V lost 4 bases, J lost 6 bases, and 10 bases lay in between. CDR1 is SQVTM and CDR2 is ANQGSEA in the germline V gene. The length of the CDR3 is 12 residues. CDR3 in amino acids: CSVADASNEQFF. In nucleotides, the CDR3 is TGCAGCGTTGCAGACGCGTCCAATGAGCAGTTCTTC.

The CDR3 DNA follows: TGTGCCAGCAGCTTAGCAGGGGCGTTCGGCTACACCTTC. Protein product: CASSLAGAFGYTF. The chain is built from TRBV7-9 and TRBJ1-2; weak D call: TRBD1 (5 bases). Germline V lookup: CDR1 SEHNR, CDR2 FQNEAQ (reference sequence). The CDR3 totals 13 residues. V was clipped by 0 bases and J by 8 bases, with 10 bases between them.

J is TRBJ1-1 and V is TRBV4-2; TRBD1 is a possible D gene (5 bases). V lost 0 bases and J lost 0, with 14 bases in between. Germline lookup yields CDR1 LGHNA and CDR2 YNFKEQ. The CDR3 length is 17 residues. The DNA for the CDR3 is TGTGCCAGCAGCCAAGATCAAGGGGCAGGGATGAACACTGAAGCTTTCTTT. Translating gives CASSQDQGAGMNTEAFF.

J is TRBJ1-4 and V is TRBV30; 11 bases are a match to TRBD1. The V gene's germline CDR1 is GTSNPN and CDR2 SVGIG (reference sequence). V shed 0 bases and J 8 bases; nucleotides not matched to a gene: 5. CDR3 length: 15 amino acids. As DNA, the CDR3 is TGTGCCTGGAGTGTTGGGACAGGGGGACGAGAAAAACTGTTTTTT. Translation: CAWSVGTGGREKLFF. Together with reference TRBV30 and TRBJ1-4, the CDR3 gives the full variable domain: SQTIHQWPATLVQPVGSPLSLECTVEGTSNPNLYWYRQAAGRGLQLLFYSVGIGQISSEVPQNLSASRPQDRQFILSSKKLLLSDSGFYLCAWSVGTGGREKLFFGSGTQLSVL.

V gene TRBV3-1 (or the pseudogene TRBV3-2) combines with J gene TRBJ2-7, with TRBD2 matching over 8 bases. CDR1 and CDR2 from the germline V gene are LGHDT and YNNKEL (reference sequence). CDR3 length equals 15 residues. The J segment lost 5 bases and the V segment lost 0 bases, leaving 6 bases of the junction unmatched. The CDR3 region is CASSQDPRGEDEQYF. In DNA, the CDR3 is TGTGCCAGCAGCCAAGATCCGCGGGGGGAAGACGAGCAGTACTTC.

The J gene is TRBJ2-7, the V gene TRBV7-6; D is perhaps TRBD1 (7 bases). CDR1 is SGHVS, CDR2 FNYEAQ, per germline. The length of the CDR3 is 15 residues. The germline V and J ends were trimmed by 3 bases and 2 bases, with 14 bases remaining between them. The CDR3 nucleotides read TGTGCCAGCAGCTTGAACAGGGGAGGTCCCTACGAGCAGTACTTC. This sequence encodes CASSLNRGGPYEQYF.

This chain uses TRBV7-9 with TRBJ1-1, with 7 positions matching TRBD1. Germline V gene data show CDR1 as SEHNR and CDR2 as FQNEAQ (reference sequence). V shed 4 bases and J 5 bases; nucleotides not matched to a gene: 19. This CDR3 region has 18 residues. CDR3 amino acids: CASSSQTLLKQGWTEAFF. The CDR3, as DNA: TGTGCCAGCAGCTCACAGACGCTGCTGAAACAGGGGTGGACTGAAGCTTTCTTT.

The V call is TRBV5-6, the J call TRBJ1-5, with D possibly matching TRBD1 (5 bases). The CDR3 covers 17 residues. Germline loops: CDR1 SGHDT, CDR2 YYEEEE. With 3 bases removed from V and 0 bases from J, the gap between germline ends came to 16 bases. CDR3 in DNA: TGTGCCAGCAGCTCAAGTTTTCAGGGACTTAGCAATCAGCCCCAGCATTTT. Its translation: CASSSSFQGLSNQPQHF.

The rearrangement uses TRBV18 and TRBJ2-3, with D possibly matching TRBD1 (6 bases). The germline V gene encodes CDR1 KGHSH and CDR2 LQKENI. Trimming left V 3 bases short and J 10 bases short, with 11 bases between. The CDR3 is 12 residues long. The CDR3 coding sequence is TGTGCCAGCTCACCGGGACAATCGGCGCAGTATTTT. Amino acids: CASSPGQSAQYF. Based on the CDR3 plus reference TRBV18 and TRBJ2-3, the full variable domain is NAGVMQNPRHLVRRRGQEARLRCSPMKGHSHVYWYRQLPEEGLKFMVYLQKENIIDESGMPKERFSAEFPKEGPSILRIQQVVRGDSAAYFCASSPGQSAQYFGPGTRLTVL.

The V gene is TRBV6-1, the J gene TRBJ2-7; tentatively, D is TRBD1 (5 bases). The germline gives CDR1 MNHNS, CDR2 SASEGT. Trimming removed 3 bases from V and 7 bases from J, with 13 bases in between. The CDR3 has 13 residues. CDR3 residues: CASSDGATWEQYF. DNA for the CDR3: TGTGCCAGCAGTGATGGGGCCACTTGGGAGCAGTACTTC.

The chain joins TRBV11-3 to TRBJ2-2, with 7 bases aligning to TRBD2. Per germline, CDR1 SGHNT and CDR2 YENEEA. With V trimmed by 1 base and J by 3 bases, 2 bases remained unmatched. The CDR3 consists of 15 residues. DNA for the CDR3: TGTGCCAGCAGCTTAGCGGGAGGAGACACCGGGGAGCTGTTTTTT. It yields the protein CASSLAGGDTGELFF.

The J gene is TRBJ2-1, the V gene TRBV12-5; no clear D gene. The germline V and J ends were trimmed by 1 base and 10 bases, with 5 bases remaining between them. This CDR3 has 11 residues. CDR1 and CDR2 (germline): LGHNT, FRNRAP. CDR3 sequence: CASGLDTEQFF. The CDR3 nucleotides read TGTGCTAGTGGTTTGGACACCGAGCAGTTCTTC.

This clone was detected a few times. The V gene is TRBV4-1, the J gene TRBJ1-5; D ambiguous. Trimming left V 4 bases short and J 0 bases short, with 31 bases between. Germline CDR1 is MGHRA and CDR2 is YSYEKL. This CDR3 region has 22 residues. CDR3 DNA: TGCGCCAGCAGCCTATTACCCACCGGGAGAGGGTTTGGGGTGATTAGCAATCAGCCCCAGCATTTT. Amino acids: CASSLLPTGRGFGVISNQPQHF.

On this clone: The sample has other DNA sequences that encode this CDR3 too. The chain has TRBV18 and TRBJ2-7, with a possible D match to TRBD1 (7 bases). The CDR3 runs to 15 residues. Between the trimmed V and J ends, which lost 1 base and 2 bases, there was a span of 12 bases. Germline CDR1 is KGHSH and CDR2 is LQKENI. The CDR3, as DNA: TGTGCCAGCTCACCACGACAGGGCGGGACCTACGAGCAGTACTTC. Amino acid sequence: CASSPRQGGTYEQYF.

This clone was found once. The chain is built from TRBV5-1 and TRBJ1-4; D might be TRBD1 (6 bases). The germline V and J ends were trimmed by 1 base and 5 bases, with 12 bases remaining between them. Germline-derived CDR1 and CDR2 are SGHRS and YFSETQ. The CDR3 length is 15 residues. The CDR3 here is CASSLTGTRNEKLFF. CDR3 in DNA: TGCGCCAGCAGCTTGACCGGGACAAGAAATGAAAAACTGTTTTTT.

The chain is built from TRBV30 and TRBJ2-2; 13 nucleotides align to TRBD2. J lost 7 bases, V lost 5 bases, and 7 bases had no gene match. The CDR3 runs to 15 residues. CDR1 is GTSNPN, CDR2 SVGIG, per germline (reference sequence). The CDR3 region is CAWGLGLAGVGELFF. CDR3 in DNA: TGTGCCTGGGGATTAGGACTAGCGGGGGTCGGGGAGCTGTTTTTT.

V usage is TRBV28 and J usage is TRBJ2-3; D not certain. The CDR3 totals 16 residues. Germline V gene lookup returns CDR1 MDHEN and CDR2 SYDVKM. The ends were cut back, 1 base at V and 0 bases at J, with 11 bases in the middle. In nucleotides, the CDR3 is TGTGCCAGCAGTTTATCCCCTCACCAGAGCACAGATACGCAGTATTTT. It encodes CASSLSPHQSTDTQYF.

Written as DNA, the CDR3 is TGCGCCAGCAGCCAAGATTGGCAGGCCGGGGAGCTGTTTTTT. It yields the protein CASSQDWQAGELFF. The rearrangement links TRBV4-3 to TRBJ2-2; D is ambiguous. The germline CDR1 and CDR2 sequences are LGHNA and YSLEER. The CDR3 has 14 amino acids. V lost 0 bases and J 6 bases, leaving 8 bases between the germline ends.

This clone has a single count. This sequence joins TRBV7-8 and TRBJ1-1; perhaps TRBD1 as D (6 bases). Germline CDR1 reads SGHVS; CDR2 reads FQNEAQ. Deletions cut 2 bases from V and 4 bases from J, with 20 bases between. This CDR3 is built from 17 residues. This CDR3 reads CASSLYRFAGGFTEAFF. The CDR3 DNA sequence: TGTGCCAGCAGCTTATACAGGTTTGCGGGGGGCTTCACTGAAGCTTTCTTT.

This clone was picked up one time. This rearrangement joins TRBV10-3 to TRBJ1-2; 7 bases are a match to TRBD1. The CDR3 runs 13 residues. The J segment lost 4 bases and the V segment lost 5 bases, leaving 4 bases of the junction unmatched. Germline V CDR1 and CDR2: ENHRY, SYGVKD. The CDR3 DNA is TGTGCCATCAGTAGCAGGGGGGCCTATGGCTACACCTTC. It yields the protein CAISSRGAYGYTF.

This sequence joins TRBV24-1 and TRBJ2-5; no clear D gene. The V end was cut by 4 bases, the J end by 0 bases, with 5 bases between. The CDR3 is 13 residues long. The germline gives CDR1 KGHDR, CDR2 SFDVKD. The CDR3 loop is CATSEANQETQYF. As DNA, the CDR3 is TGTGCCACCAGTGAGGCCAACCAAGAGACCCAGTACTTC.

This clone was seen once. The chain carries TRBV19 and TRBJ2-3, with a possible D match to TRBD1 (5 bases). Deletions cut 6 bases from V and 1 base from J, with 14 bases between. From germline, CDR1 is LNHDA and CDR2 SQIVND (reference sequence). The CDR3 runs 15 residues. CDR3 in amino acids: CASSRQGWGTDTQYF. CDR3 coding DNA: TGTGCCAGTAGCCGCCAGGGCTGGGGCACAGATACGCAGTATTTT.

The chain uses TRBV4-3 and TRBJ2-5; 9 positions match TRBD1. Trimming cost V 0 bases and J 4 bases; bases outside gene matches: 6. The CDR3 runs 16 residues. CDR1 LGHNA and CDR2 YSLEER come from the germline V gene. This CDR3 is CASSQDHRGLGETQYF. The CDR3 nucleotides read TGCGCCAGCAGCCAAGATCACAGGGGGCTAGGAGAGACCCAGTACTTC.

The chain couples TRBV6-2 or TRBV6-3 to TRBJ1-5, with D possibly TRBD1 on 5 matching bases. CDR1 is MNHEY and CDR2 is SVGEGT in the germline V gene. The V end was cut by 4 bases, the J end by 4 bases, with 23 bases between. The CDR3 is made up of 18 amino acids. For the CDR3, the DNA is TGTGCCAGCAGTTCCCCTTTGCGGGGCCGGCGGTCAAATCAGCCCCAGCATTTT. It translates to CASSSPLRGRRSNQPQHF.

This chain's CDR3 is CASSPLSQTYEQYF. The CDR3 nucleotides are TGTGCCAGCTCACCTTTATCACAAACCTACGAGCAGTACTTC. The V gene is TRBV18, the J gene TRBJ2-7; D uncertain. CDR1 is KGHSH and CDR2 is LQKENI in the germline V gene. Trimming cost V 3 bases and J 2 bases, with 11 bases left between them. This CDR3 is 14 amino acids long.

J is TRBJ1-3 and V is TRBV19; D is unresolved. The CDR3 contains 15 residues. From germline, CDR1 is LNHDA and CDR2 SQIVND (reference sequence). Trimming took 3 bases from V and 1 from J, leaving 10 bases between them. CDR3 DNA: TGTGCCAGTAGTATCTCGCGATTGTCTGGAAACACCATATATTTT. Amino acids: CASSISRLSGNTIYF.

This chain joins TRBV7-2 and TRBJ1-3; perhaps TRBD1 as D (5 bases). Germline assignment: CDR1 SGHTA and CDR2 FQGNSA. This CDR3 spans 15 amino acids. V lost 5 bases and J lost 2, with 13 bases in between. CDR3 DNA sequence: TGTGCCAGCAGCCCACGCAGGGCTCCTGGAAACACCATATATTTT. Encoded protein: CASSPRRAPGNTIYF.

About this clone: Other DNA sequences from this sample encode an identical CDR3 as well. J is TRBJ2-7 and V is TRBV11-3; D is undetermined. Trimming took off 0 bases at V and 2 bases at J, with 5 bases between the two ends. The CDR3 has 13 amino acids. Germline loops: CDR1 SGHNT, CDR2 YENEEA. In DNA, the CDR3 is TGTGCCAGCAGCTTAGACAGCGCCTACGAGCAGTACTTC. It encodes CASSLDSAYEQYF.